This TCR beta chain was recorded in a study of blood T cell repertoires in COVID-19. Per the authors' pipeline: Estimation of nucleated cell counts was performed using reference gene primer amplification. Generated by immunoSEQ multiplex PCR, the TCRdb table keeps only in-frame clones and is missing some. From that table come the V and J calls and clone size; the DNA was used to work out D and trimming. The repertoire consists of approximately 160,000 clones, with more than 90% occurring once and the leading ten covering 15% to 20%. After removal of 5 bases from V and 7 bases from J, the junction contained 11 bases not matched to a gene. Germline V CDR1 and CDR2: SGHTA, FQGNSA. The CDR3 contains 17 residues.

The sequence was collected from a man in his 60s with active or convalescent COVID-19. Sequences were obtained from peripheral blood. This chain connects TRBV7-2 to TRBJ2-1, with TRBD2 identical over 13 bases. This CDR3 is CASSITGTSGNRNEQFF. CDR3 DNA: TGTGCCAGCAGCATCACCGGGACTAGCGGGAATAGGAATGAGCAGTTCTTC.